At least ten counts were recorded for the clone carrying this TCR beta chain. TCR beta CDR3 regions were amplified from RNA transcripts. TCR CDR3 regions were first amplified by RT-PCR with HTBI primers. TCRdb re-called the multiplex PCR reads with MiXCR, one entry per CDR3 protein. The repertoire holds 500,000 to 800,000 distinct CDR3 sequences, roughly 14% seen once, with roughly an eighth in the top ten. Patients affected by ophthalmopathy presented a Clinical Activity Score of at least 3, a NOSPECS grade of at least 4, and disease duration below 3 months. The data stem from a study of T cells in Graves' hyperthyroidism and ophthalmopathy. Looking at the study overall: Pretreatment peripheral blood was obtained at initial diagnosis.

Trimming removed 8 bases at V and 5 bases at J, with 13 bases between. Germline CDR1 and CDR2: SNHLY and FYNNEI. The CDR3 covers 13 residues. Material for sequencing was blood. The rearrangement links TRBV2 to TRBJ1-5; a weak D match, TRBD1 (6 bases). This TCR was recovered from a woman aged 50 to 65 with Graves' ophthalmopathy. The CDR3 DNA follows: TGTGCCAGCGCCCGGGACATCGATCAGCCCCAGCATTTT. Protein sequence: CASARDIDQPQHF.